These T cell receptor beta chains were read from a single sample in a study of T cell changes during pregnancy in multiple sclerosis. The table came from immunoSEQ multiplex PCR; TCRdb's copy has only in-frame clones and leaves some out. The sample yields about 15,000 clones, roughly 86% seen once. Material: CD8+ T cells from peripheral blood mononuclear cells, obtained in the second trimester of pregnancy. Source of these receptors: a female donor in good health, enrolled as a control in a pregnancy study. CDR3s include the opening cysteine and the closing phenylalanine or tryptophan. The D gene is left open where the match is weak. The size of a clone is reported for some rows only, either as once, few or many, or as a class for expanded clones.

clone_size	d_call	v_call	j_call	cdr3_nt	cdr3_aa
-	TRBD1	TRBV5-1	TRBJ2-3	TGCGCCAGCACCGGACAGGGGAACACAGATACGCAGTATTTT	CASTGQGNTDTQYF
-	TRBD1	TRBV13	TRBJ2-7	TGTGCCAGCAGCTCGTCCGGGGACAGCTCCTACGAGCAGTACTTC	CASSSSGDSSYEQYF
-	-	TRBV5-1	TRBJ1-4	TGCGCCAGCAGCGGGAGGGGGTCGCAGGGTGAAAAACTGTTTTTT	CASSGRGSQGEKLFF
medium-sized	TRBD1	TRBV11-2	TRBJ2-7	TGTGCCAGCAGCTTCGGGACAGGCAGTTACGAGCAGTACTTC	CASSFGTGSYEQYF
-	-	TRBV21-1	TRBJ1-2	TGTGCCAGCAGCGAGCCCGGGGACAGGGAAAACTATGGCTACACCTTC	CASSEPGDRENYGYTF
-	-	TRBV13	TRBJ1-4	TGTGCCAGCTCCCGGGGGACGAATGAAAAACTGTTTTTT	CASSRGTNEKLFF
-	TRBD1	TRBV4-2	TRBJ2-2	TGTGCCAGCACCACCGGGACAGGGGGCATTGGTACCGGGGAGCTGTTTTTT	CASTTGTGGIGTGELFF
-	TRBD1	TRBV11-2	TRBJ1-3	TGTGCCAGCAGCTTAGATTATGGGACAGCGAAGAGCTCTGGAAACACCATATATTTT	CASSLDYGTAKSSGNTIYF
few	TRBD1	TRBV9	TRBJ1-4	TGTGCCAGCAGCGTAGGCAGGGGGCTCGCAACTAATGAAAAACTGTTTTTT	CASSVGRGLATNEKLFF
-	-	TRBV4-3	TRBJ1-4	TGCGCCAGCAGCCGGGGACGGGGGAGTCAAAAACTGTTTTTT	CASSRGRGSQKLFF
-	TRBD2	TRBV10-3	TRBJ2-7	TGTGCCATCAGTGAGTCGATTTTAGCGGGGGTTGAGGAGCAGTACTTC	CAISESILAGVEEQYF
few	TRBD1	TRBV4-3	TRBJ1-1	TGCGCCAGCAGCCATGGGACAGGGGGGACTGAAGCTTTCTTT	CASSHGTGGTEAFF
-	-	TRBV30	TRBJ1-1	TGTGCCTGGAGTTTAACAGGGACCACTGAAGCTTTCTTT	CAWSLTGTTEAFF
-	-	TRBV5-8	TRBJ2-4	TGTGCCAGCAGTCAGGGGCCAGACGAGCAGCGTGACATTCAGTACTTC	CASSQGPDEQRDIQYF
-	TRBD2	TRBV7-8	TRBJ2-5	TGTGCCAGCAGCTCGACTAGCGGCCAAGAGACCCAGTACTTC	CASSSTSGQETQYF
-	-	TRBV30	TRBJ2-3	TGTGCCTGGGATAAACAGGGTGGAACAGATACGCAGTATTTT	CAWDKQGGTDTQYF
once	TRBD1	TRBV28	TRBJ1-1	TGTGCCAGCAGTTTTTCCCACCCCGGGACAGGGGCCGGAAAAACTGAAGCTTTCTTT	CASSFSHPGTGAGKTEAFF
-	TRBD1	TRBV29-1	TRBJ1-2	TGCAGCGCCCTAGGACAGGACCATGGTTACACCTTC	CSALGQDHGYTF
-	TRBD1	TRBV4-1	TRBJ1-2	TGCGCCAGCAGCCAAGTGGGACAGGGAGAAGGCTACACCTTC	CASSQVGQGEGYTF
-	TRBD1	TRBV27	TRBJ1-3	TGTGCCAGCAAGGTTGGGGGACAGAGCTCTGGAAACACCATATATTTT	CASKVGGQSSGNTIYF
once	-	TRBV27	TRBJ2-1	TGTGCCTGCGGGCGGGGGCCCTACAATGAGCAGTTCTTC	CACGRGPYNEQFF
-	TRBD2	TRBV7-3	TRBJ2-5	TGTGCCAGCAGCTTAACTGCGGGAGGCTATGAGACCCAGTACTTC	CASSLTAGGYETQYF
-	TRBD2	TRBV10-3	TRBJ2-2	TGTGCCATCAGCGACCAGGAGCTAGCGGGCTCGAGTGGGGAGCTGTTTTTT	CAISDQELAGSSGELFF
-	TRBD1	TRBV14	TRBJ2-3	TGTGCCAGCAGCCCCCTACGGACAGGGGGCACAGATACGCAGTATTTT	CASSPLRTGGTDTQYF
-	-	TRBV28	TRBJ1-1	TGTGCCAGCAGTTTACAGGGTTGGTACACTGAAGCTTTCTTT	CASSLQGWYTEAFF
few	-	TRBV27	TRBJ1-5	TGTGCCAGCCCCCCGGCTGGCGGACACAATCAGCCCCAGCATTTT	CASPPAGGHNQPQHF
-	TRBD1	TRBV7-8	TRBJ1-1	TGTGCCAGCAGCTCAAGGACAGGGGGGCCTGAAGCTTTCTTT	CASSSRTGGPEAFF
-	TRBD1	TRBV7-2	TRBJ1-5	TGTGCCAGCAGCTTAGCTCCGGGACAGGGACTTGATCAGCCCCAGCATTTT	CASSLAPGQGLDQPQHF
-	-	TRBV4-3	TRBJ1-3	TGCGCCAGCAGCCAAGATCCGGGAACTGGAAACACCATATATTTT	CASSQDPGTGNTIYF
-	TRBD1	TRBV5-4	TRBJ2-2	TGTGCCAGCAGTCCGGGACAGATCGACACCGGGGAGCTGTTTTTT	CASSPGQIDTGELFF
-	TRBD2	TRBV29-1	TRBJ2-3	TGCAGCGTCGTCCCCCTAGCGGGCCCCCCAGATACGCAGTATTTT	CSVVPLAGPPDTQYF
few	-	TRBV4-3	TRBJ2-3	TGCGCCAGCAGCCAAGATGGGGGGTTCGGGCTATCGCACACAGATACGCAGTATTTT	CASSQDGGFGLSHTDTQYF
-	-	TRBV6-1	TRBJ2-1	TGTGCCAGCAGTACCCAGGGAACCTACAATGAGCAGTTCTTC	CASSTQGTYNEQFF
-	-	TRBV7-9	TRBJ1-1	TGTGCCAGCAGCCCACAGGGAGACACTGAAGCTTTCTTT	CASSPQGDTEAFF
-	-	TRBV5-5	TRBJ2-7	TGTGCCAGCAGCTTGTTTTGGTATAGCTCCTACGAGCAGTACTTC	CASSLFWYSSYEQYF
medium-sized	-	TRBV5-6	TRBJ1-1	TGTGCCAGCAGCTTGGAGTCAGGGTCGCACACTGAAGCTTTCTTT	CASSLESGSHTEAFF
-	TRBD1	TRBV7-9	TRBJ1-1	TGTGCCAGCAAAGACAGGGGTCAGGACACTGAAGCTTTCTTT	CASKDRGQDTEAFF
-	-	TRBV7-2	TRBJ2-1	TGTGCCAGCAGCTTAAACAGGCTAGTCTACAATGAGCAGTTCTTC	CASSLNRLVYNEQFF
-	TRBD1	TRBV7-3	TRBJ1-1	TGTGCCAGCAGATTACAGGGGGCCGACACTGAAGCTTTCTTT	CASRLQGADTEAFF
-	TRBD2	TRBV7-3	TRBJ2-2	TGTGCCAGCAGCTTCACTAGCGGGGGGGCCTGGGAGCTGTTTTTT	CASSFTSGGAWELFF
-	-	TRBV11-2	TRBJ1-5	TGTGCCAGCAGCCCCAGTAGGGGAAAACAGCCCCAGCATTTT	CASSPSRGKQPQHF
-	-	TRBV18	TRBJ1-6	TGTGCCAGCTCACCCGAGTCGGATTCACCCCTCCACTTT	CASSPESDSPLHF
few	-	TRBV29-1	TRBJ2-3	TGCAGCGTCGCCCAGGGGCCTACGCAGTATTTT	CSVAQGPTQYF
once	TRBD1	TRBV14	TRBJ1-6	TGTGCCAGCAGCCAAGATCGAGGGGGCCATAATTCACCCCTCCACTTT	CASSQDRGGHNSPLHF
-	-	TRBV5-6	TRBJ2-1	TGTGCCAGCACCCGACAGGTAGCGCCATACAATGAGCAGTTCTTC	CASTRQVAPYNEQFF
-	-	TRBV2	TRBJ1-2	TGTGCCAGCAGTGAAAGTGTTGGAGGTTATGGCTACACCTTC	CASSESVGGYGYTF
-	-	TRBV21-1	TRBJ1-2	TGTGCCAGCAGCAAAGCGTTCCGGGACAGGCAAAGATTCTATGGCTACACCTTC	CASSKAFRDRQRFYGYTF
-	TRBD2	TRBV11-2	TRBJ2-3	TGTGCCAGCCAAACCCATAGCGGGGCGGCAAGAGATACGCAGTATTTT	CASQTHSGAARDTQYF
once	TRBD2	TRBV27	TRBJ2-1	TGTGCCAGCAGTCCCGAGACTAGCGGGGGGGCCGCTGAGCAGTTCTTC	CASSPETSGGAAEQFF
-	TRBD2	TRBV19	TRBJ2-7	TGTGCCAGTAGTCTAAGGACTAGCGGGGGGCCCAGGGCCTACGAGCAGTACTTC	CASSLRTSGGPRAYEQYF
-	-	TRBV9	TRBJ2-5	TGTGCCAGCAGCGGCACTAGTCGCGGTGAGACCCAGTACTTC	CASSGTSRGETQYF
-	-	TRBV5-1	TRBJ1-5	TGCGCCAGCAGCCCACTAGGGGGGGCGAATCAGCCCCAGCATTTT	CASSPLGGANQPQHF
-	-	TRBV28	TRBJ1-1	TGTGCCAGCAGTTCCCTGAGCCCTGAAGCTTTCTTT	CASSSLSPEAFF